This T cell receptor beta chain was captured in a study of cytomegalovirus exposure and HLA in healthy donors. Overall study findings and caveats: As was reported, the HLA-A and HLA-B alleles of most subjects were accurately predicted from TCR beta sequences. A further, later analysis showed that HLA-associated TCR beta chains (compared with equally common others) were more clonally expanded. Association of under 20,000 TCR beta sequences with HLA alleles was found at 0.05 false discovery rate in a later analysis.

In germline, CDR1 is MNHEY, CDR2 SVGAGI. CDR3 length: 13 residues. Trimming removed 2 bases from V and 7 bases from J, with 9 bases in between. This clone occurred a few times. The antigen remains undetermined. Vbeta (60) and Jbeta (13) primers were used in the PCR. Profiled with immunoSEQ multiplex PCR; TCRdb holds only in-frame clones, not every one. In the table there are about 200,000 clones, about four fifths of which are singletons. The chain carries TRBV6-5 and TRBJ1-5; D is unclear. The sample was PBMCs. This clonotype originated in a woman in her late teens or twenties in good health and CMV-seronegative. The CDR3 coding sequence is TGTGCCAGCAGTTACGCGGAGCAACAGCCCCAGCATTTT. Encoded protein: CASSYAEQQPQHF.